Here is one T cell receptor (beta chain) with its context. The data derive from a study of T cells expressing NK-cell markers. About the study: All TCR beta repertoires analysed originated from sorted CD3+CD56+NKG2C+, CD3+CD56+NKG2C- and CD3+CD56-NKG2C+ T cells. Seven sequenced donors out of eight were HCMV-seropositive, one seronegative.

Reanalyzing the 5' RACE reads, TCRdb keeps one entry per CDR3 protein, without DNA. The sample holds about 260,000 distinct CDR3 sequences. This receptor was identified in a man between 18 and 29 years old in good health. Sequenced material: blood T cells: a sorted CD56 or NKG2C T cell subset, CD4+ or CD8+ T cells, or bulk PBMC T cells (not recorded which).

The CDR3 reads CASSFDRAPFTNEKLFF. This rearrangement joins TRBV7-8 to TRBJ1-4; as DNA is missing, the TRBD1 call by TCRdb cannot be tested. There are 17 residues in the CDR3. Germline loops: CDR1 SGHVS, CDR2 FQNEAQ.